A selection of T cell receptor beta chains follows, all from one sample in a study of cytomegalovirus exposure and HLA in healthy donors. Sequencing used immunoSEQ multiplex PCR; TCRdb keeps in-frame clones, though not all of them. The sample contains fewer than 200,000 clones, about 82% of which appear only once. The sequencing sample was made of PBMCs. The receptors shown here come from a woman in her late teens or twenties in good health and CMV-seronegative. Each CDR3 is given with its conserved first and last residue. Fields, in order: CDR3 length, J gene, clone size, V gene, D gene, CDR3 DNA, CDR3 protein. The D gene is left open where the match is weak. Part of the rows lack a size; the others show once, few, many or a class for expanded clones.

length: 15; J: TRBJ2-3; size: -; V: TRBV2; D: -; DNA: TGTGCCAGCAGTGTCGGGCAGGGAGGAACAGATACGCAGTATTTT; CDR3: CASSVGQGGTDTQYF
length: 14; J: TRBJ1-5; size: -; V: TRBV19; D: -; DNA: TGTGCCAGTAGTATAGTAACAGGGAGTCAGCCCCAGCATTTT; CDR3: CASSIVTGSQPQHF
length: 14; J: TRBJ2-7; size: -; V: TRBV19; D: TRBD2; DNA: TGTGCCAGTAGTCATAGCGGGAGACTCTACGAGCAGTACTTC; CDR3: CASSHSGRLYEQYF
length: 12; J: TRBJ1-1; size: -; V: TRBV19; D: -; DNA: TGTGCCAGTAGTCTGAGGCAAACTGAAGCTTTCTTT; CDR3: CASSLRQTEAFF
length: 14; J: TRBJ2-7; size: -; V: TRBV28; D: TRBD1; DNA: TGTGCCAGCAGTTCTACAGGGGGCTTCTACGAGCAGTACTTC; CDR3: CASSSTGGFYEQYF
length: 15; J: TRBJ1-5; size: -; V: TRBV28; D: -; DNA: TGTGCCAGCTGTGAGTCTCAGGGTATTGGTCAGCCCCAGCATTTT; CDR3: CASCESQGIGQPQHF
length: 16; J: TRBJ2-7; size: once; V: TRBV14; D: TRBD2; DNA: TGTGCCAGCAGCCTCAGGACTAGCGGGACGTTACACGAGCAGTACTTC; CDR3: CASSLRTSGTLHEQYF
length: 16; J: TRBJ2-7; size: -; V: TRBV6-5; D: -; DNA: TGTGCCAGCAGTTCCCTCGCGGCAGGGGAAACGGGCGAGCAGTACTTC; CDR3: CASSSLAAGETGEQYF
length: 11; J: TRBJ2-5; size: -; V: TRBV28; D: -; DNA: TGTGCCGGAGGTTCTCGAGAGACCCAGTACTTC; CDR3: CAGGSRETQYF
length: 15; J: TRBJ2-1; size: -; V: TRBV5-1; D: -; DNA: TGCGCCAGCAGCTCCGGGGGCGGGAGAGGGGATGAGCAGTTCTTC; CDR3: CASSSGGGRGDEQFF
length: 15; J: TRBJ2-6; size: -; V: TRBV4-3; D: -; DNA: TGCGCCAGCAGCCAAGGAGGCTCTGGGGCCAACGTCCTGACTTTC; CDR3: CASSQGGSGANVLTF
length: 14; J: TRBJ2-1; size: -; V: TRBV6-1; D: TRBD2; DNA: TGTGCCGGAAGACTAGCGGGAGACTATAATGAGCAGTTCTTC; CDR3: CAGRLAGDYNEQFF
length: 16; J: TRBJ1-3; size: once; V: TRBV28; D: TRBD1; DNA: TGTGCCAGCAGTTTTTCTGAGGGGGCATTAGGAAACACCATATATTTT; CDR3: CASSFSEGALGNTIYF
length: 14; J: TRBJ1-1; size: -; V: TRBV13; D: -; DNA: TGTGCCAACACAGTCAGGGGTCGGGGCACTGAAGCTTTCTTT; CDR3: CANTVRGRGTEAFF
length: 15; J: TRBJ2-1; size: -; V: TRBV28; D: TRBD2; DNA: TGTGCCAGCAGTTTTATGGCTAGCGGGACCTCCAAGCAGTTCTTC; CDR3: CASSFMASGTSKQFF
length: 14; J: TRBJ1-2; size: -; V: TRBV5-5; D: -; DNA: TGTGCCAGCAGCTTGGGACAGGCTAACTATGGCTACACCTTC; CDR3: CASSLGQANYGYTF
length: 13; J: TRBJ2-7; size: once; V: TRBV27; D: TRBD1; DNA: TGTGCCAGCAGTTACGGGACAGCTTACGAGCAGTACTTC; CDR3: CASSYGTAYEQYF
length: 13; J: TRBJ1-3; size: few; V: TRBV28; D: -; DNA: TGTGCCAGCAGTTTTTTCGGGGGAAACACCATATATTTT; CDR3: CASSFFGGNTIYF
length: 11; J: TRBJ2-7; size: -; V: TRBV20-1; D: TRBD1; DNA: TGCAGTGCGGCAGGGGGCTACGAGCAGTACTTC; CDR3: CSAAGGYEQYF
length: 13; J: TRBJ1-5; size: -; V: TRBV2; D: -; DNA: TGTGCCAGCGGCCCTCTCAGGGATCAGCCCCAGCATTTT; CDR3: CASGPLRDQPQHF
length: 13; J: TRBJ2-3; size: -; V: TRBV5-1; D: -; DNA: TGCGCCAGCAGCTTAGCTCTAGCCGATACGCAGTATTTT; CDR3: CASSLALADTQYF
length: 14; J: TRBJ2-3; size: -; V: TRBV27; D: -; DNA: TGTGCCAGCAGTTCTACTAGATACACAGATACGCAGTATTTT; CDR3: CASSSTRYTDTQYF
length: 14; J: TRBJ2-5; size: once; V: TRBV28; D: -; DNA: TGTGCCAGCAGTTTAAGCGGCCTTCAAGAGACCCAGTACTTC; CDR3: CASSLSGLQETQYF
length: 14; J: TRBJ2-5; size: -; V: TRBV11-2; D: -; DNA: TGTGCCAGCAGCTTAGCACTAGGCCAAGAGACCCAGTACTTC; CDR3: CASSLALGQETQYF
length: 14; J: TRBJ2-1; size: -; V: TRBV30; D: TRBD2; DNA: TGTGCCTGGAAAGGGCGGGAGAGGTACAATGAGCAGTTCTTC; CDR3: CAWKGRERYNEQFF
length: 14; J: TRBJ1-1; size: few; V: TRBV19; D: -; DNA: TGTGCCAGTAAAAGGGACACAATGAACACTGAAGCTTTCTTT; CDR3: CASKRDTMNTEAFF
length: 16; J: TRBJ2-3; size: -; V: TRBV30; D: TRBD2; DNA: TGTGCCTGGAGTGCCCTGGCTAGCGGTAGCACAGATACGCAGTATTTT; CDR3: CAWSALASGSTDTQYF
length: 14; J: TRBJ2-1; size: -; V: TRBV15; D: TRBD2; DNA: TGTGCCACCGAGGCTAGCGGGAGTATCAATGAGCAGTTCTTC; CDR3: CATEASGSINEQFF
length: 13; J: TRBJ2-7; size: -; V: TRBV27; D: TRBD2; DNA: TGTGCCAGCAGCCCGGGGGGGGGCTACGAGCAGTACTTC; CDR3: CASSPGGGYEQYF
length: 13; J: TRBJ2-3; size: -; V: TRBV4-1; D: -; DNA: TGCGCCAGCAGTCAGGGGATCCCAGATACGCAGTATTTT; CDR3: CASSQGIPDTQYF
length: 15; J: TRBJ1-3; size: once; V: TRBV6-1; D: -; DNA: TGTGCCAGCAGTGAATGGGCACACACTGGAAACACCATATATTTT; CDR3: CASSEWAHTGNTIYF
length: 16; J: TRBJ2-3; size: -; V: TRBV11-2; D: -; DNA: TGTGCCAGCAGCCAATCGACGGGCGGGATAATTGATACGCAGTATTTT; CDR3: CASSQSTGGIIDTQYF
length: 13; J: TRBJ2-5; size: once; V: TRBV2; D: -; DNA: TGTGCCAGCAGGGTTTGGCGGGTAGAGACCCAGTACTTC; CDR3: CASRVWRVETQYF
length: 14; J: TRBJ1-3; size: -; V: TRBV11-2; D: TRBD1; DNA: TGTGCCAGCAGGGGGACAGGGGGAGGAAACACCATATATTTT; CDR3: CASRGTGGGNTIYF
length: 14; J: TRBJ1-1; size: -; V: TRBV4-1; D: TRBD1; DNA: TGCGCCAGCAGCCCATTACAGGGGGACACTGAAGCTTTCTTT; CDR3: CASSPLQGDTEAFF
length: 14; J: TRBJ2-7; size: -; V: TRBV5-1; D: TRBD1; DNA: TGCGCCAGCAGCACCGGGGACAGCATCTACGAGCAGTACTTC; CDR3: CASSTGDSIYEQYF
length: 13; J: TRBJ2-7; size: -; V: TRBV10-3; D: TRBD1; DNA: TGTGCCATCAGTGCCCAGGGGGCCTACGAGCAGTACTTC; CDR3: CAISAQGAYEQYF
length: 16; J: TRBJ2-3; size: -; V: TRBV14; D: -; DNA: TGTGCCAGCAGCCAAGGGGTCGACAGAATCACAGATACGCAGTATTTT; CDR3: CASSQGVDRITDTQYF
length: 14; J: TRBJ2-7; size: few; V: TRBV28; D: TRBD1; DNA: TGTGCCAGCATCCGGGACAGGGGATCCTACGAGCAGTACTTC; CDR3: CASIRDRGSYEQYF
length: 14; J: TRBJ2-3; size: -; V: TRBV18; D: TRBD2; DNA: TGTGCCAGCTCACCGCAACTAGCGTCAGATACGCAGTATTTT; CDR3: CASSPQLASDTQYF
length: 13; J: TRBJ1-2; size: once; V: TRBV10-3; D: -; DNA: TGTGCCATCAGTGAGTACAGTGCCTATGGCTACACCTTC; CDR3: CAISEYSAYGYTF
length: 13; J: TRBJ2-7; size: few; V: TRBV6-5; D: TRBD1; DNA: TGTGCCAGCAGACAGACAGGGTTGTACGAGCAGTACTTC; CDR3: CASRQTGLYEQYF
length: 15; J: TRBJ2-7; size: -; V: TRBV13; D: TRBD1; DNA: TGTGCCAGCAGCGGGGGACAGCCCTCCTCCTACGAGCAGTACTTC; CDR3: CASSGGQPSSYEQYF
length: 15; J: TRBJ2-5; size: -; V: TRBV7-3; D: TRBD2; DNA: TGTGCCAGCAGCGCTGGGACTAGCGGACAAGAGACCCAGTACTTC; CDR3: CASSAGTSGQETQYF
length: 19; J: TRBJ2-7; size: -; V: TRBV21-1; D: -; DNA: TGTGCCAGCAGCAAGAAACTAGCGGGAGGGCCCACCCTCACCTACGAGCAGTACTTC; CDR3: CASSKKLAGGPTLTYEQYF
length: 15; J: TRBJ2-7; size: -; V: TRBV28; D: -; DNA: TGTGCCAGCAGTTCGAGTCGCGGGCCCCCCTACGAGCAGTACTTC; CDR3: CASSSSRGPPYEQYF
length: 13; J: TRBJ1-2; size: -; V: TRBV27; D: -; DNA: TGTGCCAGCAGTTACAGGGATAACTATGGCTACACCTTC; CDR3: CASSYRDNYGYTF
length: 14; J: TRBJ2-3; size: -; V: TRBV7-8; D: TRBD1; DNA: TGTGCCAGCAGCTCGACAGGGGGCATGGATACGCAGTATTTT; CDR3: CASSSTGGMDTQYF
length: 16; J: TRBJ2-1; size: -; V: TRBV9; D: -; DNA: TGTGCCAGCAGCCCCCCTCCCCCGGGCTCCTACAATGAGCAGTTCTTC; CDR3: CASSPPPPGSYNEQFF
length: 16; J: TRBJ1-3; size: few; V: TRBV2; D: -; DNA: TGTGCCAGCAGTGAGGATAGGGGCACTCTTGGAAACACCATATATTTT; CDR3: CASSEDRGTLGNTIYF
length: 13; J: TRBJ2-5; size: few; V: TRBV10-1; D: TRBD1; DNA: TGCGCCAGGGGGGCAGGGGGTCAAGAGACCCAGTACTTC; CDR3: CARGAGGQETQYF
length: 14; J: TRBJ2-3; size: -; V: TRBV5-4; D: TRBD2; DNA: TGTGCCAGCAGCTCTCGGGAGGGCCTAGATACGCAGTATTTT; CDR3: CASSSREGLDTQYF
length: 15; J: TRBJ1-2; size: -; V: TRBV27; D: -; DNA: TGTGCCAGCAGTTTACGCCCGGGGGGTGACTATGGCTACACCTTC; CDR3: CASSLRPGGDYGYTF
length: 16; J: TRBJ2-2; size: -; V: TRBV4-2; D: TRBD2; DNA: TGTGCCAGCAGCCAAAGCACTAGCGGATACACCGGGGAGCTGTTTTTT; CDR3: CASSQSTSGYTGELFF
length: 15; J: TRBJ2-7; size: -; V: TRBV5-1; D: -; DNA: TGCGCCAGCAGCTTGGGGGGCGTGGGGATCTACGAGCAGTACTTC; CDR3: CASSLGGVGIYEQYF